One sample yielded the 31 T cell receptor beta chains listed below, sequenced in a study of patients and donors after allogeneic stem cell transplantation. In TCRdb, the RT-PCR reads were re-called with MiXCR into one record per CDR3 protein. The sample has more than 75,000 distinct CDR3 sequences, around 5% seen once. The sequencing sample was made of blood, either unsorted or a sorted T cell fraction (not recorded which). The receptor source for this set is a human donor who was either an allogeneic HSCT recipient or a stem cell or donor lymphocyte infusion donor (not recorded which). It is not recorded whose cells these are; they may come from a transplant donor.

The V and J genes are TRBV5-4 and TRBJ2-1; 8 positions agree with TRBD1. The V segment lost 1 base and the J segment 7 bases; nucleotides outside the gene matches: 7. Germline CDR1 and CDR2: SGHNT and YYREEE (reference sequence). The CDR3 runs 15 residues. This CDR3 is CASSLYQGANNEQFF. The CDR3 DNA is TGTGCCAGCAGCTTGTACCAGGGGGCGAATAATGAGCAGTTCTTC.

Details on this clonotype: At one boundary the junction diverges from the germline segment, which might be a read error. This sequence joins TRBV6-2 or TRBV6-3 and TRBJ2-3; D tentatively fits TRBD1 or TRBD2 (5 bases each). Per the germline V gene, CDR1 is MNHEY and CDR2 is SVGEGT. The CDR3 has 16 amino acids. The CDR3: CASSYWDQSSTDTQYF. In DNA form, the CDR3 reads TGTGCCAGCAGCTACTGGGACCAGTCTAGCACAGATACGCAGTATTTT.

V is TRBV2 and J is TRBJ2-3, with 8 nucleotides matching TRBD1. The trim removed 6 bases at V and 5 bases at J, leaving 7 bases unmatched. CDR1 SNHLY and CDR2 FYNNEI come from the germline V gene. CDR3 length: 14 residues. As DNA, the CDR3 is TGTGCCAGCAGCTTCAGGGGGCGAGGAGATACGCAGTATTTT. It is translated as CASSFRGRGDTQYF.

There are a few counts of this clonotype. The chain employs TRBV28 and TRBJ2-2, with a possible D match to TRBD2 (5 bases). The germline V gene has CDR1 MDHEN and CDR2 SYDVKM. The CDR3 length is 13 residues. V lost 5 bases and J 6 bases, leaving 10 bases between the germline ends. This chain's CDR3 is CASSTPAAGELFF. The CDR3, as DNA: TGTGCCAGCAGTACCCCAGCGGCCGGGGAGCTGTTTTTT. The full variable domain, in which reference TRBV28 and TRBJ2-2 provide the parts outside the CDR3, is DVKVTQSSRYLVKRTGEKVFLECVQDMDHENMFWYRQDPGLGLRLIYFSYDVKMKEKGDIPEGYSVSREKKERFSLILESASTNQTSMYLCASSTPAAGELFFGEGSRLTVL.

This clonotype was seen a handful of times. This chain joins TRBV5-1 and TRBJ2-3; 10 positions agree with TRBD1. J gave up 2 bases and V 4 bases, and 10 bases lay outside the gene matches. The CDR3 is 17 amino acids. Germline loops: CDR1 SGHRS, CDR2 YFSETQ. This CDR3 reads CASSGPTGGLATDTQYF. CDR3 DNA sequence: TGCGCCAGCAGCGGTCCGACAGGGGGCCTCGCCACAGATACGCAGTATTTT.

This clonotype was counted many times. The chain has TRBV25-1 and TRBJ1-4; D is unclear. Germline CDR1 MGHDK, CDR2 SYGVNS. V lost 1 base and J 5 bases, leaving 14 bases between the germline ends. The CDR3 has 16 residues. CDR3 sequence: CASSESPGVTNEKLFF. CDR3 nucleotide sequence: TGTGCCAGCAGTGAATCCCCCGGGGTGACGAATGAAAAACTGTTTTTT.

This clonotype was seen at least ten times. The chain joins TRBV3-1 to TRBJ2-5, with 11 bases identical to TRBD1. Germline loops: CDR1 LGHDT, CDR2 YNNKEL (reference sequence). The V gene end was trimmed by 4 bases and the J gene end by 5 bases; junction bases not matched to a gene: 12. This CDR3 is 17 amino acids long. CDR3 in DNA: TGTGCCAGCAGCCGCCCGGGGACAGGGGGAAGCGGTGAGACCCAGTACTTC. Its protein product is CASSRPGTGGSGETQYF.

This clonotype was counted at least ten times. The V call is TRBV7-3, the J call TRBJ2-2; D tentatively reads TRBD1 or TRBD2 (5 bases each). This CDR3 is built from 15 residues. Per germline, CDR1 SGHTA and CDR2 FQGTGA. Trimming stripped 5 bases from V and 4 bases from J, with 14 bases between. The chain's CDR3 is CASSPEATGTGELFF. In DNA form, the CDR3 reads TGTGCCAGCAGCCCGGAGGCCACAGGCACCGGGGAGCTGTTTTTT.

This clonotype occurred many times. The chain carries TRBV6-1 and TRBJ2-5; D ambiguous. Trimming took off 6 bases at V and 5 bases at J, with 16 bases between the two ends. This CDR3 spans 14 amino acids. Germline CDR1 is MNHNS and CDR2 is SASEGT. This chain's CDR3 is CASRPPDTRETQYF. CDR3 DNA: TGTGCCAGCAGACCCCCAGACACCCGGGAGACCCAGTACTTC.

This clonotype was seen at least ten times. The chain joins TRBV7-3 to TRBJ1-2; D gene unclear. V lost 2 bases, J lost 4 bases, and 8 bases lay in between. CDR3 length: 13 residues. Germline lookup yields CDR1 SGHTA and CDR2 FQGTGA. The CDR3 DNA follows: TGTGCCAGCAGCTTATCCGTCTCCTATGGCTACACCTTC. It encodes CASSLSVSYGYTF.

This clonotype showed up many times. V and J are TRBV3-1 and TRBJ2-1, with TRBD1 matching over 7 bases. With 5 bases clipped from V and 4 bases from J, the junction kept 2 bases outside the gene matches. CDR1 is LGHDT, CDR2 YNNKEL, per germline (reference sequence). The CDR3 has 13 residues. The CDR3 region is CASSEDRYNEQFF. In DNA form, the CDR3 reads TGTGCCAGCAGCGAGGACAGGTACAATGAGCAGTTCTTC.

The sample holds many counts of this clonotype. The chain couples TRBV27 to TRBJ1-1; TRBD1 is a possible D gene (5 bases). Germline V gene data show CDR1 as MNHEY and CDR2 as SMNVEV (reference sequence). The V gene lost 8 bases and the J gene lost 4 bases, with 14 bases spanning the gap. This CDR3 comprises 13 residues. This CDR3 reads CASWSREGTEAFF. CDR3 nucleotides: TGTGCCAGCTGGAGCAGGGAGGGCACTGAAGCTTTCTTT.

This rearrangement joins TRBV5-6 to TRBJ2-5; D could derive from TRBD1 or TRBD2 (5 bases each). Trimming left V 4 bases short and J 3 bases short, with 10 bases between. This CDR3 contains 13 residues. Germline V gene lookup returns CDR1 SGHDT and CDR2 YYEEEE. CDR3 loop: CASSTGQEETQYF. The CDR3 nucleotides read TGTGCCAGCAGCACGGGGCAAGAAGAGACCCAGTACTTC.

In this sample, this clonotype turned up many times. The rearrangement links TRBV7-8 to TRBJ2-2, with D maybe TRBD1 (5 bases). Germline V CDR1 and CDR2: SGHVS, FQNEAQ. The V gene lost 5 bases and the J gene lost 0 bases, with 13 bases spanning the gap. The CDR3 spans 16 residues. This chain's CDR3 is CASSPLTQANTGELFF. The CDR3 DNA reads TGTGCCAGCAGCCCTCTAACACAGGCGAACACCGGGGAGCTGTTTTTT.

This clonotype was seen only a few times. This chain uses TRBV5-1 with TRBJ1-2; D is unresolved. Germline CDR1 reads SGHRS; CDR2 reads YFSETQ. This CDR3 region has 16 residues. V was cut by 0 bases and J by 4 bases, with 16 bases left in between. The CDR3 DNA sequence: TGCGCCAGCAGCTTGGAAGGGAGGAGTAGTTCCTATGGCTACACCTTC. It specifies CASSLEGRSSSYGYTF.

The chain has TRBV18 and TRBJ2-5; D is unclear. The CDR3 runs to 14 residues. From germline, CDR1 is KGHSH and CDR2 LQKENI. Trimming took 1 base from V and 5 from J, leaving 11 bases between them. The CDR3: CASSPRGRAETQYF. In nucleotides, the CDR3 is TGTGCCAGCTCACCACGCGGTAGGGCTGAGACCCAGTACTTC. Complete variable domain (other parts from reference TRBV18 and TRBJ2-5): NAGVMQNPRHLVRRRGQEARLRCSPMKGHSHVYWYRQLPEEGLKFMVYLQKENIIDESGMPKERFSAEFPKEGPSILRIQQVVRGDSAAYFCASSPRGRAETQYFGPGTRLLVL.

The rearrangement links TRBV10-3 to TRBJ2-1; 9 nucleotides line up with TRBD2. The J segment lost 0 bases and the V segment lost 5 bases, leaving 11 bases of the junction unmatched. Germline assignment: CDR1 ENHRY and CDR2 SYGVKD. The CDR3 has 18 residues. CDR3 loop: CAISTTSGSASSYNEQFF. Written as DNA, the CDR3 is TGTGCCATCAGTACAACTAGCGGGTCCGCGAGCTCCTACAATGAGCAGTTCTTC.

This clonotype came up many times. The V and J genes are TRBV6-5 and TRBJ2-2; TRBD1 agrees at 7 bases. Germline V gene sequence: CDR1 MNHEY, CDR2 SVGAGI. This CDR3 region has 14 residues. The V segment lost 0 bases and the J segment 10 bases; nucleotides outside the gene matches: 5. The CDR3 reads CASSYSRGGMELFF. In DNA form, the CDR3 reads TGTGCCAGCAGTTACTCAAGAGGGGGCATGGAGCTGTTTTTT.

The table lists this clonotype with many counts. The chain employs TRBV27 and TRBJ1-1; 8 positions agree with TRBD1. CDR1 and CDR2 from the germline V gene are MNHEY and SMNVEV (reference sequence). Trimming cost V 4 bases and J 3 bases; bases outside gene matches: 4. The CDR3 contains 14 residues. The CDR3 loop is CASSSGQGHTEAFF. The CDR3 coding sequence is TGTGCCAGCAGTTCAGGACAGGGACACACTGAAGCTTTCTTT.

J is TRBJ2-7 and V is TRBV5-1; no definite D call. CDR3 length: 14 amino acids. The germline V gene has CDR1 SGHRS and CDR2 YFSETQ. V shed 0 bases and J shed 3 bases, with 10 bases lying between them. The CDR3 DNA is TGCGCCAGCAGCTTGGATGCGAACGGCTACGAGCAGTACTTC. Protein: CASSLDANGYEQYF.

This clonotype was recorded at least ten times. The chain joins TRBV5-8 to TRBJ2-1, with 8 bases lining up with TRBD2. With 1 base clipped from V and 8 bases from J, the junction kept 8 bases outside the gene matches. This CDR3 comprises 15 residues. CDR1 is SGHTS and CDR2 is YDEGEE in the germline V gene. CDR3 DNA: TGTGCCAGCAGCTTGTTATCGGGGGGGCCTGATGAGCAGTTCTTC. Protein: CASSLLSGGPDEQFF.

The J gene is TRBJ2-2, the V gene TRBV19; TRBD2 aligns across 8 bases. The germline V gene encodes CDR1 LNHDA and CDR2 SQIVND (reference sequence). The CDR3 consists of 14 residues. The ends lost 9 bases at V and 2 bases at J; junction bases unmatched: 5. The CDR3 nucleotides are TGTGCCAGCGTAGCGGGGACTAACACCGGGGAGCTGTTTTTT. Its translation: CASVAGTNTGELFF.

Worth noting for this clonotype: Because the CDR3 is missing its conserved closing phenylalanine or tryptophan, this is likely a read error. The J gene is TRBJ1-1, the V gene TRBV6-1; no definite D call. The CDR3 totals 12 residues. Germline V gene data show CDR1 as MNHNS and CDR2 as SASEGT. Trimming stripped 3 bases from V and 9 bases from J, with 11 bases between. CDR3 in DNA: TGTGCCAGCAGTGATGCAGACGCAAAAGCTTTCCTT. Protein sequence: CASSDADAKAFL.

This clonotype has a count of ten or more. The V gene is TRBV4-1, the J gene TRBJ2-1; D is ambiguous. V lost 1 base, J lost 8 bases, and 9 bases lay in between. Germline CDR1 and CDR2: MGHRA and YSYEKL. The CDR3 is 13 residues long. The CDR3 nucleotides are TGCGCCAGCAGCCAAGGGTTGGGCGATGAGCAGTTCTTC. This translates into CASSQGLGDEQFF.

This clonotype appeared many times. The CDR3 protein is CASSFQLAVNEQFF. CDR3 in DNA: TGTGCCAGCAGTTTCCAACTAGCGGTAAATGAGCAGTTCTTC. This chain links TRBV28 with TRBJ2-1; 8 nucleotides line up with TRBD2. Germline V gives CDR1 MDHEN, CDR2 SYDVKM. This CDR3 has 14 amino acids. The J segment lost 7 bases and the V segment lost 3 bases, leaving 5 bases of the junction unmatched.

The chain links TRBV13 to TRBJ2-5; unclear D gene. The germline V and J ends were trimmed by 3 bases and 1 base, with 12 bases remaining between them. Germline-derived CDR1 and CDR2 are PRHDT and FYEKMQ (reference sequence). The CDR3 spans 15 residues. The CDR3 reads CASSFSEARQETQYF. DNA of the CDR3: TGTGCCAGCAGCTTCTCCGAGGCCCGCCAAGAGACCCAGTACTTC. The whole variable domain, filled in from reference TRBV13 and TRBJ2-5, reads AAGVIQSPRHLIKEKRETATLKCYPIPRHDTVYWYQQGPGQDPQFLISFYEKMQSDKGSIPDRFSAQQFSDYHSELNMSSLELGDSALYFCASSFSEARQETQYFGPGTRLLVL.

This chain joins TRBV6-1 and TRBJ1-5; tentatively, D is TRBD1 (5 bases). Germline V gene lookup returns CDR1 MNHNS and CDR2 SASEGT. This CDR3 has 14 amino acids. Between the trimmed V and J ends, which lost 4 bases and 6 bases, there was a span of 13 bases. The CDR3 DNA follows: TGTGCCAGCAGTGGGGGAGGGGTTAGTCAGCCCCAGCATTTT. Its translation: CASSGGGVSQPQHF.

This clonotype came up a few times. The CDR3 sequence is CASSPAQETQYF. CDR3 nucleotide sequence: TGTGCCAGCTCACCCGCGCAAGAGACCCAGTACTTC. This sequence joins TRBV18 and TRBJ2-5; no definite D call. The CDR3 sequence is 12 residues long. V lost 3 bases, J lost 2 bases, and 4 bases lay in between. Looked up from germline, CDR1 is KGHSH and CDR2 is LQKENI.

This rearrangement joins TRBV12-5 to TRBJ2-7; D may be TRBD1 or TRBD2 (6 bases each). The CDR3 is 16 amino acids. Germline-derived CDR1 and CDR2 are LGHNT and FRNRAP. Trimming left V 0 bases short and J 3 bases short, with 15 bases between. This CDR3 is CASGLVLRGADYEQYF. The CDR3 DNA follows: TGTGCTAGTGGTTTGGTACTTAGGGGGGCTGACTACGAGCAGTACTTC.

This clonotype showed up many times. The chain has TRBV28 and TRBJ1-3, with a possible D match to TRBD1 (5 bases). Germline V lookup: CDR1 MDHEN, CDR2 SYDVKM. The V end lost 4 bases, the J end lost 0 bases, and 13 bases lay between the germline ends. The CDR3 extends over 16 amino acids. The CDR3 nucleotides are TGTGCCAGCAGTTCCCCAGGGCGGGCCTCTGGAAACACCATATATTTT. The encoded protein is CASSSPGRASGNTIYF.

In this sample, this clonotype turned up a few times. The junction shows a germline mismatch at one end, possibly a read error. V gene TRBV10-2 combines with J gene TRBJ1-5; perhaps TRBD1 as D (5 bases). The CDR3 runs 17 residues. Germline CDR1 is WSHSY and CDR2 is SAAADI. In nucleotides, the CDR3 is TGCGCCAGCAGTGAGTCGAGGGCAGGGATTAGCGATCAGCCCCAGCATTTT. It yields the protein CASSESRAGISDQPQHF.